This is a list of T cell receptor beta chains from one sample in a study of response to subunit inactivated influenza vaccine. TCRdb redid the calling of the RT-PCR reads with MiXCR, one entry per CDR3 protein. The top ten clones hold about 10% of a sample with a few hundred thousand distinct CDR3 sequences, just over 20% of them seen once. Sequenced here: PBMCs from blood, sampled about 20 months after vaccination. These receptors were obtained from a man aged 45-69 years who received an inactivated influenza vaccine. The CDR3 runs from the conserved cysteine through the conserved F or W. D genes are given only for firm matches. Clone size is not always given. Where it is, it says once, few, many or a class for expanded clones.

>TRBJ1-2|TRBD1|many|TRBV27
TGTGCCAGCAGTTTAAGGGGGCTCTATGGCTACACCTTC
CASSLRGLYGYTF
>TRBJ1-1|TRBD1|few|TRBV7-6
TGTGCCAGCAGTTTGGACAGGGGAGACACTGAAGCTTTCTTT
CASSLDRGDTEAFF
>TRBJ1-6|NA|NA|TRBV6-1
TGTGCCAGCAGTGAACACCAAAATTCACCCCTCCACTTT
CASSEHQNSPLHF
>TRBJ1-2|NA|few|TRBV11-2
TGTGCCAGCAGCTTAGATCGCGCAGGGCTGAACTATGGCTACACCTTC
CASSLDRAGLNYGYTF
>TRBJ1-2|NA|few|TRBV29-1
TGCAGCGTTGATTCGACTAACTATGGCTACACCTTC
CSVDSTNYGYTF
>TRBJ1-1|NA|NA|TRBV7-8
TGTGCCAGCAGCTTAGGGGACAAGAACACTGAAGCTTTCTTT
CASSLGDKNTEAFF
>TRBJ2-5|NA|many|TRBV7-2
TGTGCCAGCAGTATCGGTTTGGCGACCCAGTACTTC
CASSIGLATQYF
>TRBJ2-5|NA|NA|TRBV11-2
TGTGCCAGCAGCTTAGATACGATGAGGCCTGGGGAAGAGACCCAGTACTTC
CASSLDTMRPGEETQYF
>TRBJ2-3|NA|NA|TRBV10-3
TGTGCCATCAGTGAGTTGGACTCTTTCACAGATACGCAGTATTTT
CAISELDSFTDTQYF
>TRBJ2-5|NA|few|TRBV20-1
TGCAGTGCTTTTGGGACACGGAAACAAGAGACCCAGTACTTC
CSAFGTRKQETQYF
>TRBJ1-1|NA|NA|TRBV29-1
TGCAGCGCCAAGCTCTCGACTGGCATGACTGAAGCTTTCTTT
CSAKLSTGMTEAFF
>TRBJ1-4|NA|NA|TRBV20-1
TGCAGTGCTAGAGAGGGGACCTATCTTCATGAAAAACTGTTTTTT
CSAREGTYLHEKLFF
>TRBJ2-3|NA|NA|TRBV7-2
TGTGCCAGCAGCTTACGGAAAGCGGCGAGCACAGATACGCAGTATTTT
CASSLRKAASTDTQYF
>TRBJ2-5|TRBD2|NA|TRBV7-6
TGTGCCAGCAGCTTAAGTCAGGGCGGGGGAGAGACCCAGTACTTC
CASSLSQGGGETQYF
>TRBJ2-1|TRBD2|few|TRBV29-1
TGCAGCGTTGATGACGTGGGGGGGAAGCAGTTCTTC
CSVDDVGGKQFF
>TRBJ2-1|TRBD1|few|TRBV6-2/TRBV6-3
TGTGCCAGCAGATCCCTACCGGGACAGGGCACTGAGCAGTTCTTC
CASRSLPGQGTEQFF
>TRBJ1-2|NA|many|TRBV15
TGTGCCACCAGCGGGGGGCTGAACTATGGCTACACCTTC
CATSGGLNYGYTF
>TRBJ1-2|TRBD1|NA|TRBV18
TGTGCCAGCTCACATGCAGGGGGCGAGAAATATGGCTACACCTTC
CASSHAGGEKYGYTF
>TRBJ2-2|NA|NA|TRBV18
TGTGCCAGCTCACCACCCCGGCCGAACAGGGAGCTGTTTTTT
CASSPPRPNRELFF
>TRBJ2-7|NA|few|TRBV6-2/TRBV6-3
TGTGCCAGCAGGCCGGGACACTCCTACGAGCAGTACTTC
CASRPGHSYEQYF
>TRBJ2-1|NA|NA|TRBV6-4
TGTGCCAGCAGTGACTATGAGGCAGGATCCAGTGAGCAGTTCTTC
CASSDYEAGSSEQFF
>TRBJ1-6|NA|few|TRBV6-5
TGTGCCAGCAGTTACTCGGGGGGATACAGCTCCTATAATTCACCCCTCCACTTT
CASSYSGGYSSYNSPLHF
>TRBJ1-5|NA|NA|TRBV20-1
TGCAGTGTAGCAGGTAATCAGCCCCAGCATTTT
CSVAGNQPQHF
>TRBJ2-4|TRBD2|few|TRBV6-2/TRBV6-3
TGTGCCAGCAGTTTTTTTGGACTAGCGGAACGATTAGCCAAAAACATTCAGTACTTC
CASSFFGLAERLAKNIQYF
>TRBJ2-2|NA|many|TRBV12-3/TRBV12-4
TGTGCCAGCAGCACCCGGAAGGGGAACACCGGGGAGCTGTTTTTT
CASSTRKGNTGELFF
>TRBJ1-2|TRBD1|few|TRBV12-5
TGTGCTAGTGGTCACGCCTCGGGACAGGCCTACTATGGCTACACCTTC
CASGHASGQAYYGYTF
>TRBJ2-5|NA|NA|TRBV29-1
TGCAGCGTTGACCGACTAGGGAGAGACCAAGAGACCCAGTACTTC
CSVDRLGRDQETQYF
>TRBJ1-5|NA|NA|TRBV6-1
TGTGCCAGCAGTCCTACGGCCCCTCCTCAGCCCCAGCATTTT
CASSPTAPPQPQHF
>TRBJ1-2|NA|few|TRBV12-3/TRBV12-4
TGTGCCAGCAGGCAGGGGAGCGTAGGCTATGGCTACACCTTC
CASRQGSVGYGYTF
>TRBJ2-1|NA|NA|TRBV7-9
TGTGCCAGCAGCTCAGAGACAGAACGGTTCTTC
CASSSETERFF
>TRBJ1-6|NA|NA|TRBV6-1
TGTGCCAGCAGTGAAATATTAGGGGGTAATTCACCCCTCCACTTT
CASSEILGGNSPLHF
>TRBJ1-1|NA|many|TRBV28
TGTGCCAGCAGTTTTACGGGGCTCCAAGGAGGGCTCACTGAAGCTTTCTTT
CASSFTGLQGGLTEAFF
>TRBJ1-2|NA|many|TRBV29-1
TGCAGCGTTGAAGAGAATTGGGGGCGCGGCTATGGCTACACCTTC
CSVEENWGRGYGYTF
>TRBJ2-7|NA|few|TRBV23-1
TGCGCCAGCAGTCAATCGCAAGGTGACGGTGGGTACGAGCAGTACTTC
CASSQSQGDGGYEQYF
>TRBJ1-1|TRBD1|NA|TRBV10-2
TGCGCCAGCAGAATCCGGAATGATTTGACAGGGGAAACTGAAGCTTTCTTT
CASRIRNDLTGETEAFF
>TRBJ2-2|NA|many|TRBV4-2
TGTGCCAGCAGCCCCTCAAGCCCGAACACCGGGGAGCTGTTTTTT
CASSPSSPNTGELFF
>TRBJ1-2|NA|NA|TRBV3-1
TGTGCCAGCAGCCAAGACTACGGCCTCTATGGCTACACCTTC
CASSQDYGLYGYTF
>TRBJ1-1|TRBD1|many|TRBV12-3/TRBV12-4
TGTGCCAGCAGTTTAGCGGGGACAGAGACTGAAGCTTTCTTT
CASSLAGTETEAFF
>TRBJ2-2|NA|NA|TRBV7-9
TGTGCCAGCAGCTACAGGGCCCCTGCGAACACCGGGGAGCTGTTTTTT
CASSYRAPANTGELFF
>TRBJ2-7|NA|NA|TRBV5-6
TGTGCCAGCAGCTTTTACTCCTACGAGCAGTACTTC
CASSFYSYEQYF
>TRBJ2-5|NA|few|TRBV5-1
TGCGCCAGCAGCTTAAGTTTCGACCACGGGGCCCAGTACTTC
CASSLSFDHGAQYF
>TRBJ1-5|TRBD1|few|TRBV7-9
TGTGCCAGCAGCTCGGACAGGGACAATCAGCCCCAGCATTTT
CASSSDRDNQPQHF
>TRBJ2-1|TRBD1|NA|TRBV28
TGTGCCAGCAACAGCCGGGACAGGGTTCATGAGCAGTTCTTC
CASNSRDRVHEQFF
>TRBJ2-3|NA|NA|TRBV10-3
TGTGCCATCAGTGAAAAGCGGACAGATACGCAGTATTTT
CAISEKRTDTQYF
>TRBJ1-6|NA|NA|TRBV10-3
TGTGCCATCAGTGACTTAGGGCGCGAAAATTCACCCCTCCACTTT
CAISDLGRENSPLHF
>TRBJ2-7|NA|few|TRBV27
TGTGCCAGCAGTTTAATTTCAGGGGATCTGCACGAGCAGTACTTC
CASSLISGDLHEQYF
>TRBJ1-2|TRBD1|few|TRBV11-2
TGTGCCAGCAGCCCAAGACAGGGGGATGGCTACACCTTC
CASSPRQGDGYTF
>TRBJ2-3|NA|few|TRBV15
TGTGCCACCAGCAGGGCATTGGCAGATACGCAGTATTTT
CATSRALADTQYF